The subject of this entry is one TCR beta chain. Its antigen is not identified. These data belong to a study of early stage breast cancer tumors. Study as a whole: About 70% of the 16 invasive tumors were ER+, PR+ and HER2-.

CDR1 and CDR2 from the germline V gene are SGHDT and YYEEEE. CDR3 length: 14 residues. J gave up 7 bases and V 4 bases, and 5 bases lay outside the gene matches. Broader study findings: Commonly generated sequences made up most enriched TCRB sequences shared between patients. Comparing each tissue with blood distinguished tumor from normal in 14 of 16 patients.

Blood replicates held 0.5 ug DNA, tumor or normal breast around 1.5 ug, two each. Sequencing was performed with immunoSEQ multiplex PCR; in TCRdb, only in-frame clones are kept and a portion is missing. The sample gives tens of thousands of clones, 74% of which show up once; roughly 9.1% is in the top ten. The material sequenced was breast tumor tissue. The chain combines TRBV5-6 with TRBJ1-4, with 9 bases aligning to TRBD1. This receptor was obtained from a person in their twenties or thirties with breast cancer. The CDR3 is CASSMTGGSEKLFF. In DNA form, the CDR3 reads TGTGCCAGCAGCATGACAGGGGGGAGTGAAAAACTGTTTTTT.